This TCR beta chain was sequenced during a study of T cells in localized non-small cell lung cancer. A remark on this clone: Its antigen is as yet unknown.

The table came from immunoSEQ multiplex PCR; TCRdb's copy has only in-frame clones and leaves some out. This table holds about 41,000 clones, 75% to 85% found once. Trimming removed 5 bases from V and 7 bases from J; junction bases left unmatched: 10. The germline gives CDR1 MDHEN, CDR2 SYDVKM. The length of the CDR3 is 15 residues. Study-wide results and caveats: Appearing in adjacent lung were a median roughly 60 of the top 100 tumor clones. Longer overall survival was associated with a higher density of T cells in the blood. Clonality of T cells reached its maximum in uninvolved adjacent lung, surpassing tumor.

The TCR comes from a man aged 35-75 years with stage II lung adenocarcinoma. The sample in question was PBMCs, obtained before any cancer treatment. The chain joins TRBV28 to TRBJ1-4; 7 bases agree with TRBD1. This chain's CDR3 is CASSPRRGFGEKLFF. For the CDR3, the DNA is TGTGCCAGCAGTCCCCGCAGGGGGTTTGGTGAAAAACTGTTTTTT.